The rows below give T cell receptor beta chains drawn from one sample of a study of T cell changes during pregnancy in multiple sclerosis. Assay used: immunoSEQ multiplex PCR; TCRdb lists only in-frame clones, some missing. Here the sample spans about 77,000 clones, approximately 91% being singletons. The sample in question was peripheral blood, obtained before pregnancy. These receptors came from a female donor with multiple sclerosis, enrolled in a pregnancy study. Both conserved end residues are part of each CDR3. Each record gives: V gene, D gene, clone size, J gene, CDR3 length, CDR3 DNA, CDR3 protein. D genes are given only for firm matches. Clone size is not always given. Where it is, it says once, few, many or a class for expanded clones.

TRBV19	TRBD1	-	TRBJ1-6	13	TGTGCCAGTCGTGACAGGGGGCTCTCACCCCTCCACTTT	CASRDRGLSPLHF
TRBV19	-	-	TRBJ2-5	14	TGTGCCAGTAGTATAGGACGGCAGGGAGAGACCCAGTACTTC	CASSIGRQGETQYF
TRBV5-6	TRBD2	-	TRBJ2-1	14	TGTGCCAGCAGCCTTAGCGGGGGGGCGGGTGAGCAGTTCTTC	CASSLSGGAGEQFF
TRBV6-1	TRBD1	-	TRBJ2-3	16	TGTGCCAGCAGTGAGGTTTGGACAGGGATAACAGATACGCAGTATTTT	CASSEVWTGITDTQYF
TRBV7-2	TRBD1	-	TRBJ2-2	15	TGTGCCAGCACCCCCACCAGGGGGTACACCGGGGAGCTGTTTTTT	CASTPTRGYTGELFF
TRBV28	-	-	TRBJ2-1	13	TGTGCCAGCAGTCGGACCCTAGGGAGGGAGCAGTTCTTC	CASSRTLGREQFF
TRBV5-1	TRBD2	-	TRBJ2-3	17	TGCGCCAGCAGCACCGGGACTAGCGGGGGTAACACAGATACGCAGTATTTT	CASSTGTSGGNTDTQYF
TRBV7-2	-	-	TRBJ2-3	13	TGTGCCAGCAGCACCCGACAGACAGATACGCAGTATTTT	CASSTRQTDTQYF
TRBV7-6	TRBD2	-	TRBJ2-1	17	TGTGCCAGCAGCTTAGGGGTCCAGCGGGGGGGTTACAATGAGCAGTTCTTC	CASSLGVQRGGYNEQFF
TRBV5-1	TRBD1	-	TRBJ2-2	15	TGCGCCAGCAGCTCAGGACAGGGGATGACCGGGGAGCTGTTTTTT	CASSSGQGMTGELFF
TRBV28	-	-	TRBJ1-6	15	TGTGCCAGCAGTTTAACAGGGATCTATAATTCACCCCTCCACTTT	CASSLTGIYNSPLHF
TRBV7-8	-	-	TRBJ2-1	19	TGTGCCAGCAGCTTATCGTACCAGGGATTTAGGAGCTCCTACAATGAGCAGTTCTTC	CASSLSYQGFRSSYNEQFF
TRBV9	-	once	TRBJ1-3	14	TGTGCCAGCAGCGTTGGAGGGCTCGGAAACACCATATATTTT	CASSVGGLGNTIYF
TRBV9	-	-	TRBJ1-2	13	TGTGCCAGCAGCGTAGCGGGGGGCTATGGCTACACCTTC	CASSVAGGYGYTF
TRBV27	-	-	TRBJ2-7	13	TGTGCCAGCAGCAGACAGCCACCCTACGAGCAGTACTTC	CASSRQPPYEQYF
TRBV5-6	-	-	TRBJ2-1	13	TGTGCCAGCAGCTTGGGGGCCACGAATGAGCAGTTCTTC	CASSLGATNEQFF
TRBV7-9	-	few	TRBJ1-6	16	TGTGCCAGCAGTCAGGGCTCGTACTCCTATAATTCACCCCTCCACTTT	CASSQGSYSYNSPLHF